Below, 30 T cell receptor beta chains from the same sample are listed, as sequenced in a study of T cell repertoires in ileal Crohn's disease. Profiled with immunoSEQ multiplex PCR; TCRdb holds only in-frame clones, not every one. The data show approximately 5,700 clones, with about 80% seen just once and about an eighth held by the top ten. Sequencing was carried out using ileal tissue. The receptors here all came from an adult with Crohn's disease.

This clone was seen just once. The V and J genes are TRBV7-6 and TRBJ2-7, with TRBD1 identical over 9 bases. Trimming took 4 bases from V and 4 from J; bases not matched to a gene: 5. This CDR3 region has 14 residues. CDR1 is SGHVS, CDR2 FNYEAQ, per germline. The CDR3 loop is CASSSATGGYEQYF. The DNA for the CDR3 is TGTGCCAGCAGCTCGGCGACAGGGGGATACGAGCAGTACTTC.

V is TRBV5-8 and J is TRBJ2-6, with 7 bases lining up with TRBD1. V trimming: 5 bases; J trimming: 2 bases; junction bases outside the gene matches: 7. Germline CDR1 and CDR2: SGHTS and YDEGEE. This CDR3 region has 16 residues. Here the CDR3 DNA reads TGTGCCAGCAGTTACGAGACAGGGACTGGGGCCAACGTCCTGACTTTC. As protein: CASSYETGTGANVLTF.

This chain joins TRBV19 and TRBJ2-7; 9 bases are a match to TRBD1. Losses at the gene ends were 5 bases for V and 5 bases for J; bases not matched to a gene: 4. Per germline, CDR1 LNHDA and CDR2 SQIVND (reference sequence). The CDR3 is 13 amino acids. CDR3 coding DNA: TGTGCCAGTAGTCTGGACAGGGGTCACGAGCAGTACTTC. Protein sequence: CASSLDRGHEQYF.

This chain joins TRBV28 and TRBJ2-7; 9 bases match TRBD1. Germline V gene lookup returns CDR1 MDHEN and CDR2 SYDVKM. This CDR3 contains 15 residues. Unmatched junction bases numbered 8, after V lost 7 bases and J lost 1 base. CDR3 sequence: CASIPGGQGSYEQYF. CDR3 DNA: TGTGCCAGCATCCCAGGGGGACAGGGTTCCTACGAGCAGTACTTC.

The chain joins TRBV5-5 to TRBJ2-3; D ambiguous. The CDR3 covers 13 residues. The V gene lost 1 base and the J gene lost 6 bases, with 9 bases spanning the gap. Germline values: CDR1 SGHKS, CDR2 YYEKEE (reference sequence). The CDR3 nucleotides are TGTGCCAGCAGCTTGCAACCCGGGGATACGCAGTATTTT. Its protein product is CASSLQPGDTQYF.

The rearrangement links TRBV13 to TRBJ2-3; the D gene is possibly TRBD1 (6 bases). The germline CDR1 and CDR2 sequences are PRHDT and FYEKMQ (reference sequence). The V gene lost 5 bases and the J gene lost 2 bases, with 11 bases spanning the gap. This CDR3 has 14 amino acids. The CDR3 reads CASSRRQVTDTQYF. Here the CDR3 DNA reads TGTGCCAGCAGCCGCCGACAGGTCACAGATACGCAGTATTTT.

The chain links TRBV4-1 to TRBJ1-5; TRBD1 is a possible D gene (6 bases). This CDR3 spans 17 amino acids. From germline, CDR1 is MGHRA and CDR2 YSYEKL. V was shortened by 1 base and J by 1 base, with 14 bases between the two germline ends. CDR3 residues: CASSQVGEGGSNQPQHF. CDR3 sequence (DNA): TGCGCCAGCAGCCAAGTGGGGGAGGGGGGCAGCAATCAGCCCCAGCATTTT.

The chain uses TRBV30 and TRBJ2-7; 7 bases line up with TRBD2. The CDR3 has 11 amino acids. Germline V gene sequence: CDR1 GTSNPN, CDR2 SVGIG (reference sequence). The ends lost 8 bases at V and 9 bases at J; junction bases unmatched: 10. For the CDR3, the DNA is TGTGCCGGTGGGAGGGGCGCGGCGCAGTACTTC. Its translation: CAGGRGAAQYF.

The chain carries TRBV15 and TRBJ1-2; 9 positions agree with TRBD1. Looked up from germline, CDR1 is LNHNV and CDR2 is YYDKDF (reference sequence). The CDR3 consists of 18 residues. Trimming cost V 3 bases and J 1 base; bases outside gene matches: 12. The CDR3 sequence is CATSSLGRGQGYNYGYTF. CDR3 DNA: TGTGCCACCAGCAGTCTCGGGCGGGGACAGGGTTATAACTATGGCTACACCTTC.

The chain carries TRBV5-1 and TRBJ2-7; TRBD1 aligns across 7 bases. The CDR3 covers 16 residues. V lost 4 bases to trimming and J lost 2 bases; unmatched junction nucleotides: 12. Germline CDR1 reads SGHRS; CDR2 reads YFSETQ. Written as DNA, the CDR3 is TGCGCCAGCAGCAGGGGGCACAGGGATACCACCTACGAGCAGTACTTC. Translated, it gives CASSRGHRDTTYEQYF.

This chain links TRBV27 with TRBJ2-1, with 11 bases that match TRBD2. The CDR3 spans 15 residues. CDR1 MNHEY and CDR2 SMNVEV come from the germline V gene (reference sequence). With 3 bases clipped from V and 6 bases from J, the junction kept 4 bases outside the gene matches. The CDR3 loop reads CASSFFGTSGNEQFF. For the CDR3, the DNA is TGTGCCAGCAGTTTTTTCGGGACTAGCGGCAATGAGCAGTTCTTC.

The rearrangement joins TRBV5-8 to TRBJ2-1; 10 nucleotides align to TRBD2. CDR3 length: 15 residues. Germline V gene data show CDR1 as SGHTS and CDR2 as YDEGEE. V was clipped by 4 bases and J by 4 bases; unmatched bases: 5. The CDR3 nucleotides are TGTGCCAGCAGCCCTGGGACTAGCGCATACAATGAGCAGTTCTTC. Protein: CASSPGTSAYNEQFF.

This clone qualifies as large. Given the absence of the conserved phenylalanine or tryptophan at the CDR3 end, a read error is likely. It is unclear where the CDR3 begins or ends on the DNA, so no DNA is shown, and the CDR3 is as TCRdb lists it. The chain links TRBV6-4 to TRBJ2-7; the table names TRBD2, a call not compared with the DNA. A total of 11 residues make up the CDR3, ends included. Germline CDR1 and CDR2: MRHNA and SNTAGT. CDR3 amino acids: CASRSDSTLEI.

J is TRBJ2-1 and V is TRBV5-6; TRBD1 might be the D (6 bases). With 4 bases removed from V and 5 bases from J, the gap between germline ends came to 25 bases. This CDR3 has 18 residues. In germline, CDR1 is SGHDT, CDR2 YYEEEE. CDR3 loop: CASSPHPARDKVDNEQFF. CDR3 coding DNA: TGTGCCAGCAGCCCCCACCCTGCTCGGGACAAGGTTGACAATGAGCAGTTCTTC.

The V and J genes are TRBV18 and TRBJ1-2; 10 bases map to TRBD1. Germline V gene lookup returns CDR1 KGHSH and CDR2 LQKENI. The V and J ends lost 3 bases and 7 bases, in that order; junction bases with no gene match: 5. This CDR3 has 14 amino acids. This chain's CDR3 is CASSPGQGLTGYTF. The CDR3 DNA is TGTGCCAGCTCACCGGGACAGGGGCTTACTGGCTACACCTTC.

The rearrangement uses TRBV5-4 and TRBJ2-7; D not certain. The germline V and J ends were trimmed by 0 bases and 4 bases, with 5 bases remaining between them. The CDR3 is 12 amino acids. Germline CDR1 SGHNT, CDR2 YYREEE (reference sequence). The CDR3 DNA reads as TGTGCCAGCAGCTTGGATCGGTACGAGCAGTACTTC. It is translated as CASSLDRYEQYF.

The gene calls are TRBV10-3 and TRBJ1-2; tentative D call: TRBD1 (5 bases). Germline assignment: CDR1 ENHRY and CDR2 SYGVKD. The CDR3 contains 15 residues. Trimming took 2 bases from V and 4 from J, leaving 14 bases between them. CDR3 amino acids: CAISERAGPPYGYTF. The CDR3 nucleotides are TGTGCCATCAGTGAGAGGGCAGGGCCGCCCTATGGCTACACCTTC.

The rearrangement joins TRBV5-1 to TRBJ1-2; TRBD1 agrees at 9 bases. The V segment lost 4 bases and the J segment 2 bases; nucleotides outside the gene matches: 6. This CDR3 spans 15 amino acids. The V gene's germline CDR1 is SGHRS and CDR2 YFSETQ. The CDR3 region has the DNA TGCGCCAGCAGCCCGGCGGGACAGGGCAACTATGGCTACACCTTC. Translated: CASSPAGQGNYGYTF.

This chain joins TRBV18 and TRBJ1-1; 10 bases are a match to TRBD1. V was pared by 6 bases and J by 4 bases, with 5 bases of the junction left unmatched. Germline V CDR1 and CDR2: KGHSH, LQKENI. CDR3 length: 14 amino acids. CDR3 region: CASSEDRGLTEAFF. As DNA, the CDR3 is TGTGCCAGCTCGGAAGACAGGGGGCTCACTGAAGCTTTCTTT.

V and J are TRBV6-1 and TRBJ1-2, with a weak D call TRBD1 (6 bases). V gave up 0 bases and J gave up 5 bases, with 13 bases separating them. This CDR3 region has 15 residues. Germline V gene lookup returns CDR1 MNHNS and CDR2 SASEGT. CDR3 residues: CASSEAPRGQYGYTF. CDR3 bases: TGTGCCAGCAGTGAAGCGCCGAGGGGACAATATGGCTACACCTTC.

This clone was counted between two and nine times. The same CDR3 also results from other DNA sequences found in this sample. The chain combines TRBV7-9 with TRBJ2-7, with D hard to call. This CDR3 contains 11 residues. Looked up from germline, CDR1 is SEHNR and CDR2 is FQNEAQ (reference sequence). Between the trimmed V and J ends, which lost 4 bases and 4 bases, there was a span of 5 bases. This chain's CDR3 is CASSSRYEQYF. The DNA for the CDR3 is TGTGCCAGCAGCTCGAGATACGAGCAGTACTTC.

The J gene is TRBJ2-1, the V gene TRBV5-1; TRBD2 matches 14 bases. CDR1 is SGHRS, CDR2 YFSETQ, per germline. Trimming removed 0 bases from V and 6 bases from J; junction bases left unmatched: 2. CDR3 length equals 16 residues. This CDR3 reads CASSLGLAGGLNEQFF. CDR3 coding DNA: TGCGCCAGCAGCTTGGGACTAGCGGGAGGGCTCAATGAGCAGTTCTTC.

V usage is TRBV11-2 and J usage is TRBJ2-2; 10 bases match TRBD1. Germline CDR1 is SGHAT and CDR2 is FQNNGV. The CDR3 totals 15 residues. V trimming: 4 bases; J trimming: 1 base; junction bases outside the gene matches: 0. The CDR3 loop reads CASSWDRGNTGELFF. For the CDR3, the DNA is TGTGCCAGCAGCTGGGACAGGGGGAACACCGGGGAGCTGTTTTTT. Full variable domain (remainder filled in from reference TRBV11-2 and TRBJ2-2): EAGVAQSPRYKIIEKRQSVAFWCNPISGHATLYWYQQILGQGPKLLIQFQNNGVVDDSQLPKDRFSAERLKGVDSTLKIQPAKLEDSAVYLCASSWDRGNTGELFFGEGSRLTVL.

The CDR3 protein is CATSRGLNTEAFF. CDR3 nucleotide sequence: TGTGCCACCAGCAGGGGGCTGAACACTGAAGCTTTCTTT. The chain links TRBV15 to TRBJ1-1; D possibly corresponds to TRBD1 (5 bases). The V gene's germline CDR1 is LNHNV and CDR2 YYDKDF (reference sequence). The CDR3 totals 13 residues. The V end was cut by 3 bases, the J end by 0 bases, with 5 bases between.

The V and J genes are TRBV28 and TRBJ2-2, with 13 bases matching TRBD2. Germline values: CDR1 MDHEN, CDR2 SYDVKM. The CDR3 covers 18 residues. V shed 8 bases and J 10 bases; nucleotides not matched to a gene: 19. CDR3 region: CASSSQIPGLAGSLELFF. Written as DNA, the CDR3 is TGTGCCAGCTCTAGCCAGATCCCGGGACTAGCGGGAAGTCTGGAGCTGTTTTTT. Filled out from reference TRBV28 and TRBJ2-2, the complete variable domain reads DVKVTQSSRYLVKRTGEKVFLECVQDMDHENMFWYRQDPGLGLRLIYFSYDVKMKEKGDIPEGYSVSREKKERFSLILESASTNQTSMYLCASSSQIPGLAGSLELFFGEGSRLTVL.

This clone has just a few counts. The rearrangement joins TRBV7-3 to TRBJ2-1, with TRBD2 matching 11 bases. There are 13 residues in the CDR3. After removal of 3 bases from V and 13 bases from J, the junction contained 5 bases not matched to a gene. Germline lookup yields CDR1 SGHTA and CDR2 FQGTGA. As DNA, the CDR3 is TGTGCCAGCAGCTTGAATCTAGCGGGAGGACAGTTCTTC. Translating gives CASSLNLAGGQFF.

The DNA of the CDR3 is TGTGCCAGTAGTCTGGACAGGGGGGACGAGCAGTACTTC. Its protein is CASSLDRGDEQYF. The J gene is TRBJ2-7, the V gene TRBV19; TRBD1 matches at 10 bases. With 5 bases clipped from V and 5 bases from J, the junction kept 3 bases outside the gene matches. CDR3 size: 13 residues. From germline, CDR1 is LNHDA and CDR2 SQIVND (reference sequence).

This sequence joins TRBV18 and TRBJ2-7, with D tentatively TRBD1 (6 bases). With 1 base removed from V and 2 bases from J, the gap between germline ends came to 6 bases. Germline V gene lookup returns CDR1 KGHSH and CDR2 LQKENI. The CDR3 runs 13 residues. The CDR3 spells CASSPQGAYEQYF. CDR3 DNA: TGTGCCAGCTCACCACAGGGGGCCTACGAGCAGTACTTC.

V is TRBV30 and J is TRBJ1-2, with D perhaps matching TRBD1 (6 bases). The CDR3 has 16 amino acids. Trimming shortened V by 3 bases and J by 0 bases, and 17 bases separated the two germline ends. Per germline, CDR1 GTSNPN and CDR2 SVGIG (reference sequence). The CDR3 nucleotides read TGTGCCTGGAGGGTCCCGGGACACCAAACTAACTATGGCTACACCTTC. This sequence encodes CAWRVPGHQTNYGYTF.

This clone was recorded once. The chain has TRBV11-2 and TRBJ2-7, with 15 bases that match TRBD2. Germline assignment: CDR1 SGHAT and CDR2 FQNNGV. Trimming removed 2 bases from V and 3 bases from J; junction bases left unmatched: 8. CDR3 size: 18 residues. The CDR3 DNA follows: TGTGCCAGCAGCTTAACCGCTGGACTAGCGGGAGGGGTCTACGAGCAGTACTTC. The encoded protein is CASSLTAGLAGGVYEQYF.